A single sample is the source of the 13 T cell receptor beta chains below, sequenced in a study of T cells in narcolepsy. Sequencing was performed with immunoSEQ multiplex PCR; in TCRdb, only in-frame clones are kept and a portion is missing. There are some 30,000 clones in the sample; roughly 80% occur only once, and 3% to 4% lies in the top ten. The sequenced sample consisted of memory (CD45RA-) CD4+ T cells from blood. These receptors came from a human donor in good health.

The genes are TRBV7-2 and TRBJ2-7, with 7 bases matching TRBD2. V was clipped by 4 bases and J by 2 bases; unmatched bases: 11. Germline V gene sequence: CDR1 SGHTA, CDR2 FQGNSA. The CDR3 loop spans 16 amino acids. DNA for the CDR3: TGTGCCAGCAGCTCCTGGCCGTTAACTAGCGCCTACGAGCAGTACTTC. Protein product: CASSSWPLTSAYEQYF.

The rearrangement joins TRBV13 to TRBJ2-1, with 15 nucleotides matching TRBD2. The ends lost 7 bases at V and 6 bases at J; junction bases unmatched: 4. Germline V gene lookup returns CDR1 PRHDT and CDR2 FYEKMQ (reference sequence). CDR3 length: 15 amino acids. The CDR3 loop is CASTLGLAGGNEQFF. The CDR3 nucleotides are TGTGCCAGCACCTTGGGACTAGCGGGAGGCAATGAGCAGTTCTTC.

This clone was detected only a few times. V usage is TRBV9 and J usage is TRBJ2-7; weak D call: TRBD2 (5 bases). V dropped 4 bases and J dropped 3 bases, with 14 bases sitting between them. Germline lookup yields CDR1 SGDLS and CDR2 YYNGEE. This CDR3 contains 14 residues. The CDR3, as DNA: TGTGCCAGCAGCCCGAGGACTCAGAACTACGAGCAGTACTTC. Amino acids: CASSPRTQNYEQYF.

This sequence joins TRBV10-1 and TRBJ2-1; D is uncertain. V shed 4 bases and J shed 6 bases, with 7 bases lying between them. CDR3 length: 12 residues. From germline, CDR1 is WNHNN and CDR2 SYGVQD (reference sequence). The CDR3 region is CASSGKSNEQFF. DNA for the CDR3: TGCGCCAGCAGTGGGAAGAGCAATGAGCAGTTCTTC.

This clone was found a few times. The rearrangement links TRBV4-1 to TRBJ1-1; D remains unclear. V dropped 4 bases and J dropped 0 bases, with 12 bases sitting between them. Germline assignment: CDR1 MGHRA and CDR2 YSYEKL. The CDR3 is 15 residues long. The CDR3 DNA is TGCGCCAGCAGCCGCGCAAGAGTTATGAACACTGAAGCTTTCTTT. This gives the protein CASSRARVMNTEAFF.

V usage is TRBV7-6 and J usage is TRBJ2-3; the D gene is possibly TRBD2 (5 bases). Germline CDR1 is SGHVS and CDR2 is FNYEAQ. Trimming removed 5 bases from V and 1 base from J, with 16 bases in between. The CDR3 has 16 amino acids. CDR3 DNA: TGTGCCAGCAGCCCCCTGGCGGCGGGCCGCACAGATACGCAGTATTTT. It yields the protein CASSPLAAGRTDTQYF. Full variable domain (missing parts from reference TRBV7-6 and TRBJ2-3): GAGVSQSPRYKVTKRGQDVALRCDPISGHVSLYWYRQALGQGPEFLTYFNYEAQQDKSGLPNDRFSAERPEGSISTLTIQRTEQRDSAMYRCASSPLAAGRTDTQYFGPGTRLTVL.

This clone was seen only a few times. This rearrangement joins TRBV6-5 to TRBJ2-7; 8 bases align to TRBD1. The ends lost 10 bases at V and 2 bases at J; junction bases unmatched: 13. Looked up from germline, CDR1 is MNHEY and CDR2 is SVGAGI. The CDR3 loop spans 15 amino acids. The CDR3 protein is CATWTGMGLPYEQYF. The CDR3 DNA follows: TGTGCCACCTGGACAGGGATGGGGTTGCCCTACGAGCAGTACTTC.

The chain couples TRBV6-5 to TRBJ2-7; no firm D call. The CDR3 covers 13 residues. The V end lost 0 bases, the J end lost 5 bases, and 8 bases lay between the germline ends. The germline V gene encodes CDR1 MNHEY and CDR2 SVGAGI. CDR3 nucleotide sequence: TGTGCCAGCAGTTACTCGATCTTCAACGAGCAGTACTTC. Protein: CASSYSIFNEQYF.

The genes are TRBV5-1 and TRBJ1-3, with a weak D call TRBD1 (6 bases). V lost 0 bases, J lost 4 bases, and 11 bases lay in between. Per germline, CDR1 SGHRS and CDR2 YFSETQ. The CDR3 is 15 residues long. The CDR3, as DNA: TGCGCCAGCAGCTTGGAACAGGGTCAAGGAAACACCATATATTTT. Its protein product is CASSLEQGQGNTIYF. The full variable domain, in which reference TRBV5-1 and TRBJ1-3 provide the parts outside the CDR3, is KAGVTQTPRYLIKTRGQQVTLSCSPISGHRSVSWYQQTPGQGLQFLFEYFSETQRNKGNFPGRFSGRQFSNSRSEMNVSTLELGDSALYLCASSLEQGQGNTIYFGEGSWLTVV.

This clone was picked up a small number of times. The V call is TRBV2, the J call TRBJ1-1; D unclear. Germline V gene sequence: CDR1 SNHLY, CDR2 FYNNEI. Between the trimmed V and J ends, which lost 6 bases and 1 base, there was a span of 12 bases. CDR3 length: 14 amino acids. The CDR3 loop is CASRRSGQNTEAFF. The CDR3 nucleotides read TGTGCCAGCAGACGCTCCGGTCAGAACACTGAAGCTTTCTTT.

The chain employs TRBV4-1 and TRBJ2-1; TRBD1 agrees at 12 bases. This CDR3 contains 15 residues. Per germline, CDR1 MGHRA and CDR2 YSYEKL. The J segment lost 6 bases and the V segment lost 4 bases, leaving 4 bases of the junction unmatched. Here the CDR3 DNA reads TGCGCCAGCAGCCTGGGGACAGGGGGCTCCAATGAGCAGTTCTTC. It yields the protein CASSLGTGGSNEQFF.

This clone has only a few counts. The rearrangement joins TRBV25-1 to TRBJ2-5; a weak D match, TRBD1 (6 bases). V dropped 4 bases and J dropped 7 bases, with 22 bases sitting between them. The length of the CDR3 is 16 residues. Germline V gives CDR1 MGHDK, CDR2 SYGVNS. The CDR3 reads CASSARVDQDRRTQYF. CDR3 DNA sequence: TGTGCCAGCAGTGCCCGGGTTGACCAAGACAGGAGGACCCAGTACTTC.

This clone is a singleton in its sample. The V gene is TRBV5-1, the J gene TRBJ1-3; 8 bases fit TRBD1. Germline assignment: CDR1 SGHRS and CDR2 YFSETQ. This CDR3 region has 15 residues. With 0 bases clipped from V and 3 bases from J, the junction kept 2 bases outside the gene matches. Here the CDR3 DNA reads TGCGCCAGCAGCTTGGAGGGACAGGTTGGAAACACCATATATTTT. Translation: CASSLEGQVGNTIYF.